The 14 T cell receptor beta chains below were found in one sample sequenced in a study of cytomegalovirus exposure and HLA in healthy donors. Primers for the PCR totalled 60 Vbeta and 13 Jbeta. Sequenced by immunoSEQ multiplex PCR; TCRdb stores in-frame clones only, minus some. This sample has approximately 130,000 clones, with approximately 79% found just once. Sequencing was done on a sample of PBMCs. The receptors originated from a male donor in good health and CMV-seronegative.

The chain has TRBV30 and TRBJ2-1; 8 bases fit TRBD2. Trimming cost V 7 bases and J 6 bases; bases outside gene matches: 14. CDR1 and CDR2 from the germline V gene are GTSNPN and SVGIG (reference sequence). The CDR3 loop spans 15 amino acids. Here the CDR3 reads CASLRRGALINEQFF. CDR3 DNA: TGTGCCTCGCTTCGGCGGGGGGCTCTAATCAATGAGCAGTTCTTC.

The chain uses TRBV2 and TRBJ2-2; D is uncertain. This CDR3 contains 12 residues. Germline values: CDR1 SNHLY, CDR2 FYNNEI. Trimming removed 5 bases from V and 5 bases from J, with 6 bases in between. CDR3: CASSYGTGELFF. Here the CDR3 DNA reads TGTGCCAGCAGTTACGGGACCGGGGAGCTGTTTTTT.

CDR3 protein: CAISESPTHEQYF. For the CDR3, the DNA is TGTGCCATCAGTGAGTCGCCGACACACGAGCAGTACTTC. The chain joins TRBV10-3 to TRBJ2-7; D remains ambiguous. Germline CDR1 ENHRY, CDR2 SYGVKD. Trimming took 0 bases from V and 5 from J, leaving 8 bases between them. This CDR3 contains 13 residues.

This clone was picked up a small number of times. The chain combines TRBV6-6 with TRBJ1-5, with 8 bases matching TRBD1. This CDR3 has 13 residues. J was trimmed by 7 bases and V by 4 bases; bases with no gene match: 3. The germline V gene encodes CDR1 MNHNY and CDR2 SVGAGI (reference sequence). The CDR3 is CASSSGGRQPQHF. The CDR3 region has the DNA TGTGCCAGCAGTTCAGGGGGCAGGCAGCCCCAGCATTTT.

The chain recombines TRBV27 with TRBJ1-2, with a weak D call TRBD1 (6 bases). The germline gives CDR1 MNHEY, CDR2 SMNVEV (reference sequence). V was trimmed by 5 bases and J by 7 bases, leaving 14 bases between them. The CDR3 length is 13 residues. The CDR3 loop is CASSPRDRPGYTF. CDR3 sequence (DNA): TGTGCCAGCAGTCCGAGAGACAGGCCTGGCTACACCTTC.

V usage is TRBV7-9 and J usage is TRBJ2-3; a possible D gene is TRBD1 (6 bases). This CDR3 spans 15 amino acids. Trimming pared 5 bases from V and 2 bases from J, leaving 14 bases between. Germline V lookup: CDR1 SEHNR, CDR2 FQNEAQ (reference sequence). Here the CDR3 reads CASSQLRGSTDTQYF. The DNA of the CDR3 is TGTGCCAGCAGCCAACTCAGGGGCTCCACAGATACGCAGTATTTT.

This clone came up a few times. The rearrangement uses TRBV7-6 and TRBJ1-6; TRBD1 might be the D (5 bases). The CDR3 extends over 12 amino acids. Trimming stripped 5 bases from V and 10 bases from J, with 9 bases between. Germline lookup yields CDR1 SGHVS and CDR2 FNYEAQ. The CDR3 loop is CASSTGRSPLHF. The CDR3 DNA reads TGTGCCAGCAGCACAGGAAGGTCACCCCTCCACTTT.

This clone has just a few counts. The chain is built from TRBV4-3 and TRBJ2-1; no firm D call. From germline, CDR1 is LGHNA and CDR2 YSLEER. The CDR3 length is 16 residues. Trimming took off 0 bases at V and 7 bases at J, with 16 bases between the two ends. The CDR3 protein is CASSQERYQIRNEQFF. The CDR3 DNA is TGCGCCAGCAGCCAAGAGCGCTACCAGATCAGGAATGAGCAGTTCTTC.

The V call is TRBV7-9, the J call TRBJ1-4; D not resolved. With 5 bases removed from V and 7 bases from J, the gap between germline ends came to 11 bases. The CDR3 contains 13 residues. CDR1 is SEHNR and CDR2 is FQNEAQ in the germline V gene (reference sequence). The CDR3 reads CASSLVSGEKLFF. Written as DNA, the CDR3 is TGTGCCAGCAGCCTCGTGTCCGGTGAAAAACTGTTTTTT.

This clone came up a few times. This chain connects TRBV6-6 to TRBJ2-1, with 9 bases lining up with TRBD2. The ends lost 2 bases at V and 3 bases at J; junction bases unmatched: 2. Germline CDR1 MNHNY, CDR2 SVGAGI (reference sequence). The CDR3 has 15 residues. In DNA, the CDR3 is TGTGCCAGCAGTTACGTGACTAGCGGCTACAATGAGCAGTTCTTC. It translates to CASSYVTSGYNEQFF.

The chain is built from TRBV6-1 and TRBJ2-5, with 10 bases lining up with TRBD1. Per germline, CDR1 MNHNS and CDR2 SASEGT. After removal of 8 bases from V and 5 bases from J, the junction contained 8 bases not matched to a gene. The CDR3 runs 14 residues. The CDR3 sequence: CASGRTGGLETQYF. Written as DNA, the CDR3 is TGTGCCAGCGGCAGGACAGGGGGACTGGAGACCCAGTACTTC.

V usage is TRBV15 and J usage is TRBJ2-5, with D perhaps matching TRBD2 (5 bases). The last part of the DNA fits TRBJ2-7 better; the J call may be wrong. Germline V gene lookup returns CDR1 LNHNV and CDR2 YYDKDF (reference sequence). The CDR3 length is 14 residues. The CDR3 region is CATSRDLEGTEQYF. The CDR3 bases are TGTGCCACCAGCAGAGATCTCGAGGGCACCGAGCAGTACTTC.

The J gene is TRBJ2-2, the V gene TRBV27; D remains unclear. The CDR3 runs to 13 residues. V gave up 7 bases and J gave up 1 base, with 7 bases separating them. CDR1 is MNHEY, CDR2 SMNVEV, per germline (reference sequence). The CDR3 is CASNGGNTGELFF. Here the CDR3 DNA reads TGTGCCAGCAACGGCGGGAACACCGGGGAGCTGTTTTTT.

The chain couples TRBV4-1 to TRBJ1-4, with a possible D match to TRBD1 (5 bases). The CDR3 is 15 amino acids. With 5 bases removed from V and 6 bases from J, the gap between germline ends came to 16 bases. CDR1 MGHRA and CDR2 YSYEKL come from the germline V gene. CDR3 bases: TGCGCCAGCAGCTTATGGGGGGGATCCGATGAAAAACTGTTTTTT. It encodes CASSLWGGSDEKLFF.